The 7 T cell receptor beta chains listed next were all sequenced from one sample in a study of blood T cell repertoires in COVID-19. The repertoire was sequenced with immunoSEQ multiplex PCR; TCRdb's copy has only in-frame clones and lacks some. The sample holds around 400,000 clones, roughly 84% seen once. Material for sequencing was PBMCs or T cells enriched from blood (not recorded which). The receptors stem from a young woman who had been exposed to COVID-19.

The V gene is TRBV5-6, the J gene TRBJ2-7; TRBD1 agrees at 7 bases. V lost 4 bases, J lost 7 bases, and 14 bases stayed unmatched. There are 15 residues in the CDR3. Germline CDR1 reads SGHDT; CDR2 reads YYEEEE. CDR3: CASSPPGGTAWEQYF. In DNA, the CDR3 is TGTGCCAGCAGCCCACCAGGGGGAACGGCGTGGGAGCAGTACTTC.

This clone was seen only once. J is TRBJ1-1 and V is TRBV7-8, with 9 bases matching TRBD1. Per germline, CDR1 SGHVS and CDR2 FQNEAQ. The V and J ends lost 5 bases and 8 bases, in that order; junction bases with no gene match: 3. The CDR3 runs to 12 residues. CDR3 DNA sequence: TGTGCCAGCAGCGAAGGGACAGGGGAAGCTTTCTTT. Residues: CASSEGTGEAFF.

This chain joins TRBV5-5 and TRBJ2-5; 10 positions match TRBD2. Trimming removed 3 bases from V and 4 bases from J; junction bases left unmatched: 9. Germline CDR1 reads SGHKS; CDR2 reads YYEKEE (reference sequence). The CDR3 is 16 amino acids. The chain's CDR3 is CASSSVAGGSRETQYF. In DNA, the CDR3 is TGTGCCAGCAGCTCTGTAGCGGGGGGTAGTCGAGAGACCCAGTACTTC.

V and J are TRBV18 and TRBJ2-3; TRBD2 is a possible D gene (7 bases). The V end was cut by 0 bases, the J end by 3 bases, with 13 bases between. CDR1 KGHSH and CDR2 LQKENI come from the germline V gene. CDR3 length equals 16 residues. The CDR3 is CASSPPSGGGTDTQYF. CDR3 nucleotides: TGTGCCAGCTCACCACCGTCGGGGGGCGGGACAGATACGCAGTATTTT.

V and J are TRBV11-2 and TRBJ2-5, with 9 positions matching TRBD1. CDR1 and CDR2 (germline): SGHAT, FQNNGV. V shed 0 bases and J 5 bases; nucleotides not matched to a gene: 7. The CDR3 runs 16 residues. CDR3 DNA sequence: TGTGCCAGCAGCTTAGATTTCGGGACAGGGCGGGAGACCCAGTACTTC. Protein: CASSLDFGTGRETQYF.

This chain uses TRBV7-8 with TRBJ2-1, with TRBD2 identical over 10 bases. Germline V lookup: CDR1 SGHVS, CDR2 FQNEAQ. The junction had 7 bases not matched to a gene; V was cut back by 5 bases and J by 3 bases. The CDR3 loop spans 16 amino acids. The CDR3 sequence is CASSPQTSGVYNEQFF. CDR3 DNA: TGTGCCAGCAGCCCCCAAACTAGCGGGGTCTACAATGAGCAGTTCTTC.

The CDR3 region has the DNA TGTGCCAGCAGCCCACGGGCTAGCGGGTCCCGAAGCTCCTACAATGAGCAGTTCTTC. Residues: CASSPRASGSRSSYNEQFF. The V and J genes are TRBV9 and TRBJ2-1, with 8 bases identical to TRBD2. V gave up 4 bases and J gave up 0 bases; unmatched junction bases: 15. Germline V gene data show CDR1 as SGDLS and CDR2 as YYNGEE. The length of the CDR3 is 19 residues.